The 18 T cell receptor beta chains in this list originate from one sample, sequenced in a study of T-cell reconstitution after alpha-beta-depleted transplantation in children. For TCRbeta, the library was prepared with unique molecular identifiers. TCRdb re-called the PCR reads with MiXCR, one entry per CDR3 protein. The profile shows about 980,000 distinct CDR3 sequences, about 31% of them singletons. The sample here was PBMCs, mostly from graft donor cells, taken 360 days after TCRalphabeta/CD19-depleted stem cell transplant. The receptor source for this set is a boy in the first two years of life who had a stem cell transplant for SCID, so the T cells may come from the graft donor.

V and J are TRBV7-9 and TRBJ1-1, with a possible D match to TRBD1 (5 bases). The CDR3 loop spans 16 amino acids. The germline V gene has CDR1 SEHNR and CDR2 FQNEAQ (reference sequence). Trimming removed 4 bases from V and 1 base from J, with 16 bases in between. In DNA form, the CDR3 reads TGTGCCAGCAGCTCGCGACAGATCCGGAGGAACACTGAAGCTTTCTTT. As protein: CASSSRQIRRNTEAFF.

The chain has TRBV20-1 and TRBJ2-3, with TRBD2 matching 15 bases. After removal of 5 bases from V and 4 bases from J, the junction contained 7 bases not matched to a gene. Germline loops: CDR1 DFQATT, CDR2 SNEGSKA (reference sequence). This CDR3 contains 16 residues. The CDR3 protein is CSAPPGLAGGSDTQYF. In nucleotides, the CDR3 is TGCAGTGCTCCTCCGGGACTAGCGGGGGGCTCAGATACGCAGTATTTT.

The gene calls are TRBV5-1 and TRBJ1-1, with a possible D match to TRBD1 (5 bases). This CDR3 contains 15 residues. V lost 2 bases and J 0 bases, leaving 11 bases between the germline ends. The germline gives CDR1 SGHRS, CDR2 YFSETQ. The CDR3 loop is CASSFGGDMNTEAFF. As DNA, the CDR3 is TGCGCCAGCAGCTTTGGGGGGGATATGAACACTGAAGCTTTCTTT. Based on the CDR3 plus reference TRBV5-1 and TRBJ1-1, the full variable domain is KAGVTQTPRYLIKTRGQQVTLSCSPISGHRSVSWYQQTPGQGLQFLFEYFSETQRNKGNFPGRFSGRQFSNSRSEMNVSTLELGDSALYLCASSFGGDMNTEAFFGQGTRLTVV.

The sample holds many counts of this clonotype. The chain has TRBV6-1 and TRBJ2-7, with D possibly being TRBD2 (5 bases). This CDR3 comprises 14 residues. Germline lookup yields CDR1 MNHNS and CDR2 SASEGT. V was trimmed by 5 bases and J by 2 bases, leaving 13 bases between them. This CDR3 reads CASSPRGLTYEQYF. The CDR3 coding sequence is TGTGCCAGCAGTCCTCGGGGTCTAACCTACGAGCAGTACTTC.

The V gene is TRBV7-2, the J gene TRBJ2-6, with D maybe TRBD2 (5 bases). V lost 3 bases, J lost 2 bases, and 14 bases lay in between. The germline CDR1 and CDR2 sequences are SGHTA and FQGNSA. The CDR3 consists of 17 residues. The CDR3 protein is CASSFRAPGTGANVLTF. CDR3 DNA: TGTGCCAGCAGCTTCCGTGCCCCCGGGACTGGGGCCAACGTCCTGACTTTC.

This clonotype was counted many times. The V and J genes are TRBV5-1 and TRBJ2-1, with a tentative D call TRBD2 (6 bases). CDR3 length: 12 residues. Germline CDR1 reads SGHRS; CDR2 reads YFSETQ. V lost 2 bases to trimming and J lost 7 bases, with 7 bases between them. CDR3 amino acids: CASSFAGNEQFF. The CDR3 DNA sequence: TGCGCCAGCAGCTTCGCGGGGAATGAGCAGTTCTTC.

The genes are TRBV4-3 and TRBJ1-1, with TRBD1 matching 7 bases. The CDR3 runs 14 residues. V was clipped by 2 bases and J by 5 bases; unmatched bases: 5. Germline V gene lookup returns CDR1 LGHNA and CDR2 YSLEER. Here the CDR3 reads CASSQLTGETEAFF. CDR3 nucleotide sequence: TGCGCCAGCAGCCAACTAACAGGGGAAACTGAAGCTTTCTTT.

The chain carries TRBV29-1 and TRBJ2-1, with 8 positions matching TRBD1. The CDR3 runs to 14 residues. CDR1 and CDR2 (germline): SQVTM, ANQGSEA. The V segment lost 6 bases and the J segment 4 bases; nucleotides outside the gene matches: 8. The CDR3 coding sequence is TGCAGCGTGGACAGGGCGATTGGTTACAATGAGCAGTTCTTC. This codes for CSVDRAIGYNEQFF.

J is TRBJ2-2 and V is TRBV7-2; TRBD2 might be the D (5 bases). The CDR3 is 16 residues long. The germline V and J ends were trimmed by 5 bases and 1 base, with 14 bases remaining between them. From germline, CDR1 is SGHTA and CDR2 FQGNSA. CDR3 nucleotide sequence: TGTGCCAGCAGCGGCGGGCCCCCCGGGAACACCGGGGAGCTGTTTTTT. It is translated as CASSGGPPGNTGELFF. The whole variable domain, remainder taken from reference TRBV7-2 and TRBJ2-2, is GAGVSQSPSNKVTEKGKDVELRCDPISGHTALYWYRQSLGQGLEFLIYFQGNSAPDKSGLPSDRFSAERTGGSVSTLTIQRTQQEDSAVYLCASSGGPPGNTGELFFGEGSRLTVL.

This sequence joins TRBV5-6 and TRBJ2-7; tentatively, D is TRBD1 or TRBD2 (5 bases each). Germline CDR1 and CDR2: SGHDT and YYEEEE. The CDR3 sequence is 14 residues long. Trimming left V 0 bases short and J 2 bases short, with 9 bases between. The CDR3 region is CASSLAGRPYEQYF. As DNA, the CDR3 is TGTGCCAGCAGCTTGGCGGGGCGGCCCTACGAGCAGTACTTC.

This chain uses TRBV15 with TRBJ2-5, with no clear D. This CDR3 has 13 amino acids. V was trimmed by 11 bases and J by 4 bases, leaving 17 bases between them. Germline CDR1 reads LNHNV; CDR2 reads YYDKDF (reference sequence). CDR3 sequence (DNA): TGTGCCCCGTCTCTCAGTAGTCGAGAGACCCAGTACTTC. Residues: CAPSLSSRETQYF.

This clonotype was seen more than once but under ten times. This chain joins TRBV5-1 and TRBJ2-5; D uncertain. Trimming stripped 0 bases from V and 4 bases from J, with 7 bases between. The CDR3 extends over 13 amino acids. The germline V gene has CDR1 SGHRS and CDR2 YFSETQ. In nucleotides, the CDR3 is TGCGCCAGCAGCTTGGTGCTATCAGAGACCCAGTACTTC. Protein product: CASSLVLSETQYF.

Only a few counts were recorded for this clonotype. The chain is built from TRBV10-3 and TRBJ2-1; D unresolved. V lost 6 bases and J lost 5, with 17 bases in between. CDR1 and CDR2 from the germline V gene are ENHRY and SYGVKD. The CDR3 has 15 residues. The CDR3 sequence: CAISKEPLENNEQFF. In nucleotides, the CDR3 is TGTGCCATCAGCAAGGAGCCCCTCGAGAACAATGAGCAGTTCTTC.

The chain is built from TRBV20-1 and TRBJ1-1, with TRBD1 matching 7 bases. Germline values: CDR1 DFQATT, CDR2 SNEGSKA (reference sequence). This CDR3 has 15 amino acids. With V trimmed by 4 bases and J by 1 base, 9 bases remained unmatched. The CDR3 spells CSAISPGQENTEAFF. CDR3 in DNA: TGCAGTGCTATTAGCCCCGGACAGGAGAACACTGAAGCTTTCTTT.

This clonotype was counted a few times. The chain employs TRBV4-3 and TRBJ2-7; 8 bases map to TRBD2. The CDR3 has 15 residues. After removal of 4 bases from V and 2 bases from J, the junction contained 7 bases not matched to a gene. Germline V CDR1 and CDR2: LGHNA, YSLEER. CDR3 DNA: TGCGCCAGCAGCCCCTTAGCGGGAAGGACCTACGAGCAGTACTTC. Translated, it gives CASSPLAGRTYEQYF.

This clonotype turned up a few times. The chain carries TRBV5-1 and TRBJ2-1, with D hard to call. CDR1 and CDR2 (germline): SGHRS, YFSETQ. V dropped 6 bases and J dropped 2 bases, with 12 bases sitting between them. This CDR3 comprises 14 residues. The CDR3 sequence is CASTWEWAYNEQFF. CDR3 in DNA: TGCGCCAGCACGTGGGAATGGGCCTACAATGAGCAGTTCTTC. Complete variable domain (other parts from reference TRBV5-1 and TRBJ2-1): KAGVTQTPRYLIKTRGQQVTLSCSPISGHRSVSWYQQTPGQGLQFLFEYFSETQRNKGNFPGRFSGRQFSNSRSEMNVSTLELGDSALYLCASTWEWAYNEQFFGPGTRLTVL.

CDR3 nucleotides: TGTGCCAGCAGTTTCCGGACAGGGTATGGGGCCAACGTCCTGACTTTC. It translates to CASSFRTGYGANVLTF. The rearrangement joins TRBV27 to TRBJ2-6; 8 bases map to TRBD1. The germline CDR1 and CDR2 sequences are MNHEY and SMNVEV (reference sequence). The CDR3 consists of 16 residues. J gave up 3 bases and V 3 bases, and 4 bases lay outside the gene matches.

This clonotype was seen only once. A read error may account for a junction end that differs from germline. Here the CDR3 reads CATSRLTPGQISGPNVLTF. DNA for the CDR3: TGTGCCACTTCCCGATTAACGCCGGGACAAATCTCTGGGCCCAACGTCCTGACTTTC. The gene calls are TRBV10-3 and TRBJ2-6, with D possibly TRBD1 on 6 matching bases. This CDR3 comprises 19 residues. Germline values: CDR1 ENHRY, CDR2 SYGVKD.